A selection of T cell receptor beta chains follows, all from one sample in a study of T cells in Graves' hyperthyroidism and ophthalmopathy. Each CDR3 protein is one row after TCRdb ran MiXCR on the multiplex PCR reads. Of around 660,000 distinct CDR3 sequences detected, 45% appear once; the ten largest clones hold about 7%. Input material: peripheral blood or thyroid tissue (not recorded which). These receptors all come from an adult man with Graves' disease, either hyperthyroidism or ophthalmopathy (not recorded which). Both conserved end residues are part of each CDR3. D genes are given only for firm matches. A clone size is listed for some rows: how often the clone was seen (once, few, many), or a class if it is expanded.

D: .
size: many
J: TRBJ1-3
V: TRBV29-1
DNA: TGCAGCGTTGTTCGATCTGGAAACACCATATATTTT
CDR3: CSVVRSGNTIYF

D: TRBD1
size: .
J: TRBJ1-5
V: TRBV24-1
DNA: TGTGCCACCAGTGATCCGGGGACAGGACAAGAGACCCAGCATTTT
CDR3: CATSDPGTGQETQHF

D: .
size: .
J: TRBJ1-2
V: TRBV19
DNA: TGTGCCAGTAAAGGCGATGGCTACACCTTC
CDR3: CASKGDGYTF

D: TRBD1
size: many
J: TRBJ1-5
V: TRBV28
DNA: TGTGCCAGCAACCAACAGGGGAGCCATCAGCCCCAGCATTTT
CDR3: CASNQQGSHQPQHF

D: .
size: .
J: TRBJ2-7
V: TRBV20-1
DNA: TGCAGTGCCCAGAGAGGTACGGTGTCCTACGAGCAGTACTTC
CDR3: CSAQRGTVSYEQYF

D: .
size: .
J: TRBJ1-3
V: TRBV5-1
DNA: TGCGCCAGCAGCTATCAACTGGGTGGTGGAAACACCATATATTTT
CDR3: CASSYQLGGGNTIYF

D: TRBD1
size: few
J: TRBJ1-2
V: TRBV19
DNA: TGTGCCAGTAGTATAGGACAGGGTCCTGTCTATGGCTACACCTTC
CDR3: CASSIGQGPVYGYTF

D: TRBD1
size: .
J: TRBJ2-2
V: TRBV20-1
DNA: TGCAGTGCTAGGCAGGGGGCCGGGGAGCTGTTTTTT
CDR3: CSARQGAGELFF

D: .
size: .
J: TRBJ1-2
V: TRBV20-1
DNA: TGCAGTGCTAGAATCGGGTCGTCAAACTATGGCTACACCTTC
CDR3: CSARIGSSNYGYTF

D: TRBD1
size: .
J: TRBJ1-2
V: TRBV4-1
DNA: TGCGCCAGCAGCCAAGATTTAGCACAGGGGAGGTATGGCTACACCTTC
CDR3: CASSQDLAQGRYGYTF

D: TRBD1
size: .
J: TRBJ1-4
V: TRBV20-1
DNA: TGCAGTGCCACCACCGGGACAGATAGCGAAGAAAAACTGTTTTTT
CDR3: CSATTGTDSEEKLFF

D: .
size: .
J: TRBJ2-7
V: TRBV12-3/TRBV12-4
DNA: TGTGCCAGCAGCGTAGCTGCAGGCGCCTCCTACGAGCAGTACTTC
CDR3: CASSVAAGASYEQYF

D: .
size: many
J: TRBJ2-2
V: TRBV7-2
DNA: TGTGCCAGCACCCAATATCCCACCGGGGAGCTGTTTTTT
CDR3: CASTQYPTGELFF

D: .
size: .
J: TRBJ1-5
V: TRBV7-9
DNA: TGCGCCAGCAGCCAAGCTGAGTCCCCGCCCCAGCATTTT
CDR3: CASSQAESPPQHF

D: TRBD2
size: many
J: TRBJ2-7
V: TRBV6-5
DNA: TGTGCCAGCAGTGGCGGGACTAGCTCGTACTTC
CDR3: CASSGGTSSYF

D: .
size: few
J: TRBJ2-5
V: TRBV20-1
DNA: TGCAGTGCTAGAGATTCGGGTCAGGAGACCCAGTACTTC
CDR3: CSARDSGQETQYF

D: .
size: .
J: TRBJ1-4
V: TRBV13
DNA: TGTGCCACCTCAGAAGGGCAAGACCTTAATGAAAAACTGTTTTTT
CDR3: CATSEGQDLNEKLFF

D: TRBD1
size: many
J: TRBJ1-6
V: TRBV13
DNA: TGTGCCAGCAGCCAAGGAGGACAGGGGAGTTCACCCCTCCACTTT
CDR3: CASSQGGQGSSPLHF

D: .
size: many
J: TRBJ1-2
V: TRBV2
DNA: TGTGCCAGCAGCCTAAGCGGGACGGACTCGGGAGGCTACACCTTC
CDR3: CASSLSGTDSGGYTF

D: .
size: few
J: TRBJ2-7
V: TRBV20-1
DNA: TGCAGTGCTAGAGGGGACGGAACCTACGAGCAGTACTTC
CDR3: CSARGDGTYEQYF

D: .
size: .
J: TRBJ1-1
V: TRBV10-2
DNA: TGCGCCATCAGTGATGGGCCCGGGAACACTGAAGCTTTCTTT
CDR3: CAISDGPGNTEAFF

D: TRBD1
size: few
J: TRBJ2-7
V: TRBV19
DNA: TGTGCCAGTAGATCCGGGACAGATACGACCAACTACGAGCAGTACTTC
CDR3: CASRSGTDTTNYEQYF

D: TRBD2
size: .
J: TRBJ2-2
V: TRBV7-9
DNA: TGTGCCAGCAGCCCTGTAGCGGGAGGCACCGGGGAGCTGTTTTTT
CDR3: CASSPVAGGTGELFF

D: TRBD1
size: many
J: TRBJ1-3
V: TRBV2
DNA: TGTGCCAGCAGTGAATGGGGGACAGGGATCAGCTCTGGAAACACCATATATTTT
CDR3: CASSEWGTGISSGNTIYF